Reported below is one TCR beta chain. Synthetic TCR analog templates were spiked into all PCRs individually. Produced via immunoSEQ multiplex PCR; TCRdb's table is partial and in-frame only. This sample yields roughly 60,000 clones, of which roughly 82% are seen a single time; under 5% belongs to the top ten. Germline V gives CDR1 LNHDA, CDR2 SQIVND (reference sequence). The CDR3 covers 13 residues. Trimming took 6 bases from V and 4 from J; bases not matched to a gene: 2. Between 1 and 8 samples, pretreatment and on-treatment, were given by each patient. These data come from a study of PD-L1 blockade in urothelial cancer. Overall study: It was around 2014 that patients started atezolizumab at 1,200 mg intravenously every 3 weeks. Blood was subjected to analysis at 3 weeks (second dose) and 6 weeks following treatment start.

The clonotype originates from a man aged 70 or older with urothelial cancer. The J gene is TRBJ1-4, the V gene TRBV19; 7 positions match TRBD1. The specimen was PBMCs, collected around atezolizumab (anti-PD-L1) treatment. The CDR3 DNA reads TGTGCCAGTAGCGGACAGGTTAATGAAAAACTGTTTTTT. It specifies CASSGQVNEKLFF. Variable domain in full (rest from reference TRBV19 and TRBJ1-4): DGGITQSPKYLFRKEGQNVTLSCEQNLNHDAMYWYRQDPGQGLRLIYYSQIVNDFQKGDIAEGYSVSREKKESFPLTVTSAQKNPTAFYLCASSGQVNEKLFFGSGTQLSVL.